The clone carrying this T cell receptor (beta chain) was detected only a few times. The data derive from a study of T cells in Graves' hyperthyroidism and ophthalmopathy. Germline values: CDR1 SNHLY, CDR2 FYNNEI. V was clipped by 6 bases and J by 16 bases, with 19 bases between them. The CDR3 totals 12 residues. RNA transcripts provided the source from which TCR beta CDR3 regions were amplified. HTBI primers were used for first-round RT-PCR of the TCR CDR3. From the multiplex PCR reads, TCRdb called clonotypes with MiXCR, one entry per CDR3 protein. The sample lists under 650,000 distinct CDR3 sequences; under 20% were seen once.

This TCR derives from a woman in her thirties with Graves' hyperthyroidism. Sequencing used blood. This sequence joins TRBV2 and TRBJ2-1, with D possibly being TRBD1 (6 bases). The CDR3 sequence is CASSVYQGFCFF. CDR3 nucleotides: TGTGCCAGCAGCGTCTACCAGGGGTTTTGCTTCTTC. The full variable domain, completed using reference TRBV2 and TRBJ2-1, is EPEVTQTPSHQVTQMGQEVILRCVPISNHLYFYWYRQILGQKVEFLVSFYNNEISEKSEIFDDQFSVERPDGSNFTLKIRSTKLEDSAMYFCASSVYQGFCFFGPGTRLTVL.